Many counts were recorded for the clone carrying this TCR beta chain. Its target is unknown. This entry is derived from a study of T-cell reconstitution after alpha-beta-depleted transplantation in children. Study results and caveats: High day-60 TCRbeta diversity in some patients came from surviving recipient T cells and thymic progenitors. T-cell counts and diversity at one year following transplant were attributed mainly to newly produced T cells. Expanded clones from the graft, numbering several hundred, reportedly supplied alpha-beta T cells about two months after transplant.

Trimming shortened V by 3 bases and J by 7 bases, and 16 bases separated the two germline ends. This CDR3 is 14 amino acids long. CDR1 and CDR2 from the germline V gene are SGHRS and YFSETQ. Unique molecular identifiers were built into the TCRbeta library. TCRdb re-analysed the PCR reads in MiXCR, keeping a single row per CDR3 protein. The table records 200,000 to 250,000 distinct CDR3 sequences, around 7.8% of them present only once. The receptor comes from a male patient between 10 and 17 years old who had a stem cell transplant for acute lymphoblastic leukemia, so the T cells may come from the graft donor. The starting material was PBMCs, mostly from graft donor cells, obtained 180 days after TCRalphabeta/CD19-depleted stem cell transplant. This chain links TRBV5-1 with TRBJ2-5; D is undetermined. The DNA of the CDR3 is TGCGCCAGCAGCTCCTCAGGACCAAGGACGACCCAGTACTTC. Its protein product is CASSSSGPRTTQYF.